Listed here is a single T cell receptor (beta chain). Libraries were made from TCR beta cDNA, and they carried unique molecular identifiers. One entry per CDR3 protein, called by TCRdb with MiXCR from the PCR reads. In the table there are 750,000 to 950,000 distinct CDR3 sequences, roughly half of which are singletons. The data originate from a study of post-analysis software for immune sequencing data. The sequenced sample consisted of blood. The sequence was collected from a girl between 5 and 17 years old with multiple sclerosis.

CDR3 sequence (DNA): TGCGCCAGCAGCCAGCCGGTGGGCACAGATACGCAGTATTTT. The encoded protein is CASSQPVGTDTQYF. The chain joins TRBV5-1 to TRBJ2-3, with unresolved D. The V end was cut by 4 bases, the J end by 1 base, with 10 bases between. From germline, CDR1 is SGHRS and CDR2 YFSETQ. CDR3 length: 14 amino acids.